This T cell receptor beta chain was retrieved from a study of blood T cell repertoires in COVID-19. Background on the study: Samples of COVID-19 (acute and convalescent) were obtained from the United States, Italy and Spain. Nucleic acid was either cDNA or gDNA, and it came from T cells, B-cell-depleted T cells, or PBMCs.

Germline V gives CDR1 LGHNA, CDR2 YSLEER. V trimming: 0 bases; J trimming: 6 bases; junction bases outside the gene matches: 7. This CDR3 is built from 16 residues. Original analysis: Reference gene primer amplification yielded estimated nucleated cell counts. The table came from immunoSEQ multiplex PCR; TCRdb's copy has only in-frame clones and leaves some out. Clonal size and the V and J genes are those of that table, whereas D and trimming came from the DNA. The table shows some 78,000 clones, with roughly 89% occurring only once. The sample was peripheral blood. The source is a woman older than 75 with active or convalescent COVID-19. The chain links TRBV4-3 to TRBJ2-2; TRBD1 matches at 7 bases. For the CDR3, the DNA is TGCGCCAGCAGCCAAGATGGGACAGCTCTGTCCGGGGAGCTGTTTTTT. Its protein product is CASSQDGTALSGELFF.